This TCR beta chain was observed in a study of T-cell memory formation after mild COVID-19. About the research overall: Largely donor-specific TCR clusters were found.

Germline V CDR1 and CDR2: MNHEY, SMNVEV (reference sequence). CDR3 length: 13 amino acids. Between the trimmed V and J ends, which lost 5 bases and 3 bases, there was a span of 11 bases. TCRdb fed the 5' RACE reads into MiXCR, producing one record per CDR3 protein. This table has roughly 110,000 distinct CDR3 sequences, roughly 14% appearing once. Source material: PBMCs or a T cell subset sorted from them (not recorded which). This sequence was found in a man aged 18 to 30 who had mild COVID-19 (a few samples of this study predate the infection). Cell type and time point are not known. This chain links TRBV27 with TRBJ2-7, with D possibly TRBD2 on 6 matching bases. The CDR3 DNA is TGTGCCAGCAGTCAGGGCGGGGTCTACGAGCAGTACTTC. Protein: CASSQGGVYEQYF.